One T cell receptor beta chain is described in this entry. A few counts support this clonotype. The antigen this receptor binds is unknown. Per-base quality was not reported, and no clone a single base away is much larger than it. This entry belongs to a study of CD8 T cells in ankylosing spondylitis (dated by TCRdb to the late 2010s). The study in broad terms: The study profiled T cell receptor beta repertoires in healthy donors and ankylosing spondylitis patients to find disease-linked TCR variants. The whole study cohort included roughly 110 healthy donors and roughly 24 ankylosing spondylitis patients. Peripheral blood was sampled, and synovial fluid was additionally collected from ankylosing spondylitis patients. Broad study findings and their caveats: The disease-linked clones showed a CD8+ phenotype and occurred at relatively low frequencies in peripheral blood. A TCR beta motif made up of several highly homologous amino acid variants appeared to be characteristic of blood from ankylosing spondylitis patients. According to the report, matched synovial fluid samples from ankylosing spondylitis patients were significantly enriched for the disease-linked clones. Some motif variants had previously been reported in the synovial fluid and blood of reactive arthritis patients, which suggests shared mechanisms of disease initiation.

The germline V gene (reference sequence) gives CDR1 as DFQATT and CDR2 as SNEGSKA. V drops 4 bases and J drops 2 bases, leaving 14 bases in between. The cysteine opens and the phenylalanine closes a CDR3 of 14 amino acids. Only the CDR3 portion is preserved as DNA: 42 bases, with reading frame beginning at the first base. Reads for this sample came from an Illumina HiSeq 2500. Quantitative 5'-RACE with molecular barcodes was the method used to prepare the TCR beta libraries. Concerning the study's data processing: To identify disease-linked TCR variants, a new computational method was used, one built on a probabilistic model of VDJ rearrangement. TCRdb redid the processing of the public reads, applying fastp at Q25 and MiXCR, and retained in-frame beta chains. Each entry is one CDR3 protein sequence, shown with its most common DNA and genes. These V and J calls rely on TCRdb rather than the paper's analysis. This sample has about 250,000 distinct CDR3 sequences in its table, and more than 25% of those were observed once. Of the sample, about 4% falls within the top ten clones.

The receptor was isolated from a male donor with ankylosing spondylitis or in good health (not recorded which). Sequencing input: blood, either unsorted or a sorted T cell fraction (not recorded which). The sequence links TRBV20-1 to TRBJ1-1; a tentative D call is TRBD1 (6 bases match). The DNA sequence is given as TGCAGTGCTAAGAAGGGGGGAGGAAACACTGAAGCTTTCTTT. It is translated as CSAKKGGGNTEAFF.